The 18 T cell receptor beta chains below all came from one sample that was sequenced in a study of T cells of healthy individuals (dated by TCRdb to the late 2010s). Library method: 5' RACE. TCRdb lists the instrument as Illumina MiSeq. TCRdb reran the public reads through fastp at Q25 and MiXCR, keeping productive beta chains. Records with the same CDR3 protein are collapsed into one entry carrying the most frequent genes and DNA. This sample holds 85,000 to 100,000 distinct CDR3 sequences; 15% to 20% were observed only once. In total, the top ten clones hold over 5% of the sample. These receptors all come from a human donor in good health.

This clonotype was seen repeatedly, ten times or more. The chain has TRBV13 and TRBJ1-1; D unclear. The V gene lost 0 bases and the J gene lost 1 base, with 9 bases spanning the gap. The germline V gene has CDR1 PRHDT and CDR2 FYEKMQ (reference sequence). This CDR3 is 15 amino acids long. The CDR3 DNA is TGTGCCAGCAGCTTAGGCCGTGGAAGGAACACTGAAGCTTTCTTT. As protein: CASSLGRGRNTEAFF.

The rearrangement links TRBV6-5 to TRBJ1-1; D is unresolved. This CDR3 is built from 14 residues. V gave up 2 bases and J gave up 1 base, with 8 bases separating them. In germline, CDR1 is MNHEY, CDR2 SVGAGI. In DNA form, the CDR3 reads TGTGCCAGCAGTTACGGCCGGCGGAACACTGAAGCTTTCTTT. Translated: CASSYGRRNTEAFF.

The V and J genes are TRBV19 and TRBJ2-2; D call uncertain. This CDR3 has 15 residues. Trimming shortened V by 3 bases and J by 0 bases, and 8 bases separated the two germline ends. Germline loops: CDR1 LNHDA, CDR2 SQIVND (reference sequence). The CDR3 coding sequence is TGTGCCAGTAGTATTATGGATTCGAACACCGGGGAGCTGTTTTTT. Amino acids: CASSIMDSNTGELFF.

This clonotype occurred a few times. V and J are TRBV7-3 and TRBJ2-1; D is unclear. The V gene's germline CDR1 is SGHTA and CDR2 FQGTGA. Trimming removed 2 bases at V and 1 base at J, with 12 bases between. There are 16 residues in the CDR3. The CDR3 region is CASSLGGTPSYNEQFF. DNA of the CDR3: TGTGCCAGCAGCTTAGGTGGCACTCCATCCTACAATGAGCAGTTCTTC.

This clonotype was seen ten or more times. V gene TRBV7-9 combines with J gene TRBJ2-1; D might be TRBD2 (6 bases). The CDR3 consists of 14 residues. Germline CDR1 SEHNR, CDR2 FQNEAQ (reference sequence). V was trimmed by 3 bases and J by 4 bases, leaving 10 bases between them. In DNA, the CDR3 is TGTGCCAGCAGCTTTCGGGACTCGTACAATGAGCAGTTCTTC. Encoded protein: CASSFRDSYNEQFF. Complete variable domain (other parts from reference TRBV7-9 and TRBJ2-1): DTGVSQNPRHKITKRGQNVTFRCDPISEHNRLYWYRQTLGQGPEFLTYFQNEAQLEKSRLLSDRFSAERPKGSFSTLEIQRTEQGDSAMYLCASSFRDSYNEQFFGPGTRLTVL.

This clonotype was picked up a small number of times. This chain links TRBV19 with TRBJ2-5; the D gene is possibly TRBD1 (5 bases). Looked up from germline, CDR1 is LNHDA and CDR2 is SQIVND (reference sequence). This CDR3 is built from 14 residues. V lost 1 base and J 3 bases, leaving 9 bases between the germline ends. CDR3 coding DNA: TGTGCCAGTAGTATAGGCGAAGGGGAAGAGACCCAGTACTTC. This translates into CASSIGEGEETQYF.

The CDR3 sequence: CASSLGRGLGNIQYF. DNA for the CDR3: TGTGCCAGCAGCTTAGGAAGAGGGCTGGGAAACATTCAGTACTTC. V usage is TRBV7-2 and J usage is TRBJ2-4; D may be TRBD2 (5 bases). This CDR3 has 15 residues. The germline V and J ends were trimmed by 1 base and 6 bases, with 13 bases remaining between them. CDR1 is SGHTA and CDR2 is FQGNSA in the germline V gene. Full variable domain (rest looked up from reference TRBV7-2 and TRBJ2-4): GAGVSQSPSNKVTEKGKDVELRCDPISGHTALYWYRQSLGQGLEFLIYFQGNSAPDKSGLPSDRFSAERTGGSVSTLTIQRTQQEDSAVYLCASSLGRGLGNIQYFGAGTRLSVL.

The rearrangement joins TRBV3-1 to TRBJ1-3, with D hard to call. The V end was cut by 1 base, the J end by 7 bases, with 14 bases between. CDR3 length: 15 amino acids. From germline, CDR1 is LGHDT and CDR2 YNNKEL (reference sequence). CDR3 in DNA: TGTGCCAGCAGCCAAGTCAGGCAGGAGGAGAACACCATATATTTT. Protein: CASSQVRQEENTIYF.

This clonotype occurred a few times. The chain joins TRBV20-1 to TRBJ1-3, with unresolved D. Trimming took off 0 bases at V and 6 bases at J, with 9 bases between the two ends. The CDR3 loop spans 13 amino acids. Germline V gene data show CDR1 as DFQATT and CDR2 as SNEGSKA (reference sequence). CDR3 nucleotide sequence: TGCAGTGCTAGAGACGGGCGGGTAAACACCATATATTTT. This sequence encodes CSARDGRVNTIYF.

Ten or more counts support this clonotype. The chain links TRBV21-1 to TRBJ2-1; TRBD2, the D gene given by the table, was not confirmed from the DNA. TRBV21-1 is listed as a pseudogene. The CDR3 runs 14 residues. CDR3 sequence reads: CASKGLAGTNEQFF. DNA for the CDR3: TGTGCCAGCAAGGGGTTAGCGGGAACCAATGAGCAGTTCTTC.

The V gene is TRBV7-8, the J gene TRBJ2-5; D may be TRBD1 or TRBD2 (5 bases each). This CDR3 has 12 amino acids. Germline loops: CDR1 SGHVS, CDR2 FQNEAQ. Trimming took 6 bases from V and 4 from J, leaving 9 bases between them. The CDR3 DNA reads as TGTGCCAGCAGGCCGAGGGGAGAGACCCAGTACTTC. Its protein is CASRPRGETQYF.

The chain uses TRBV7-2 and TRBJ2-5, with 12 bases lining up with TRBD2. The J segment lost 5 bases and the V segment lost 1 base, leaving 5 bases of the junction unmatched. This CDR3 spans 16 amino acids. Germline values: CDR1 SGHTA, CDR2 FQGNSA. The CDR3 region has the DNA TGTGCCAGCAGCTTAGGCCTAGCGGGGGGGCTTGAGACCCAGTACTTC. Amino acids: CASSLGLAGGLETQYF.

This clonotype has more than one count but fewer than ten. This chain links TRBV4-2 with TRBJ1-5; tentatively, D is TRBD1 (5 bases). CDR1 and CDR2 (germline): LGHNA, YNFKEQ. Trimming pared 0 bases from V and 2 bases from J, leaving 11 bases between. The CDR3 consists of 16 residues. In DNA form, the CDR3 reads TGTGCCAGCAGCCAAGATCGGGGGGTGCGCAATCAGCCCCAGCATTTT. Its translation: CASSQDRGVRNQPQHF.

V and J are TRBV15 and TRBJ2-5; no firm D call. Looked up from germline, CDR1 is LNHNV and CDR2 is YYDKDF (reference sequence). V lost 1 base and J lost 1, with 4 bases in between. The CDR3 runs 13 residues. CDR3 coding DNA: TGTGCCACCAGCAGAGGCCCCCAAGAGACCCAGTACTTC. Protein product: CATSRGPQETQYF.

This clonotype was counted a few times. This chain links TRBV7-9 with TRBJ2-3, with D perhaps being TRBD1 or TRBD2 (5 bases each). V lost 1 base to trimming and J lost 4 bases, with 6 bases between them. The CDR3 spans 13 residues. Germline values: CDR1 SEHNR, CDR2 FQNEAQ (reference sequence). CDR3 region: CASSLGGADTQYF. The CDR3 region has the DNA TGTGCCAGCAGCTTAGGAGGGGCAGATACGCAGTATTTT.

This rearrangement joins TRBV6-5 to TRBJ1-4; D remains ambiguous. Germline-derived CDR1 and CDR2 are MNHEY and SVGAGI. V dropped 3 bases and J dropped 0 bases, with 11 bases sitting between them. CDR3 length: 16 residues. The CDR3 DNA reads TGTGCCAGCAGTTATGGGCCAGAAACAACTAATGAAAAACTGTTTTTT. It is translated as CASSYGPETTNEKLFF.

In its sample, this clonotype was seen a few times. V usage is TRBV7-3 and J usage is TRBJ2-1; TRBD1 matches at 10 bases. V shed 2 bases and J 4 bases; nucleotides not matched to a gene: 2. The CDR3 runs to 15 residues. Germline V CDR1 and CDR2: SGHTA, FQGTGA. The CDR3 DNA reads TGTGCCAGCAGCTTAGGGGGACAGGGGTACAATGAGCAGTTCTTC. It translates to CASSLGGQGYNEQFF. Using reference TRBV7-3 and TRBJ2-1 for the parts outside the CDR3, the full variable domain is GAGVSQTPSNKVTEKGKYVELRCDPISGHTALYWYRQSLGQGPEFLIYFQGTGAADDSGLPNDRFFAVRPEGSVSTLKIQRTERGDSAVYLCASSLGGQGYNEQFFGPGTRLTVL.

V gene TRBV20-1 combines with J gene TRBJ2-3; D ambiguous. CDR3 length equals 15 residues. V lost 1 base and J 2 bases, leaving 13 bases between the germline ends. The germline V gene has CDR1 DFQATT and CDR2 SNEGSKA (reference sequence). CDR3 sequence (DNA): TGCAGTGCTAGAGCTCAGGTTTATGACACAGATACGCAGTATTTT. Translating it yields CSARAQVYDTDTQYF.